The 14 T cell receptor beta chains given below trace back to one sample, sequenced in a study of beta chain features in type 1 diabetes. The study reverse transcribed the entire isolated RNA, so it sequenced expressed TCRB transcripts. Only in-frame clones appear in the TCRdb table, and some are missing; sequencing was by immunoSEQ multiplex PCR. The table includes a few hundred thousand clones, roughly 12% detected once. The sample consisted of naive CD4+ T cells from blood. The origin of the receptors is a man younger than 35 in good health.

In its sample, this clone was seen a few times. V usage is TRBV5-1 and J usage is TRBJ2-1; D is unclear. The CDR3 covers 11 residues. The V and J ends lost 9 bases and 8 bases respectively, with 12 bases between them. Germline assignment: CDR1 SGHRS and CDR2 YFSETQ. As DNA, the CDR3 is TGCGCCACCTCAAACCGGGATGAGCAGTTCTTC. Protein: CATSNRDEQFF.

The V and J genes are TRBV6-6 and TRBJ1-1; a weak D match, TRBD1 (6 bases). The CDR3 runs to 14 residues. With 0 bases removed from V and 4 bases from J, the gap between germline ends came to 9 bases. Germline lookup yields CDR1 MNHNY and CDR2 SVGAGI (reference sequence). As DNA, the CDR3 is TGTGCCAGCAGTTACTCCAGGGGAGTCACTGAAGCTTTCTTT. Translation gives CASSYSRGVTEAFF.

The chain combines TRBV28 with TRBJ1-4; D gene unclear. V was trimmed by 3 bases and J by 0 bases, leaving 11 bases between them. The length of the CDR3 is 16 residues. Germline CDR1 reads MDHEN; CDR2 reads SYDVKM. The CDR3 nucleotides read TGTGCCAGCAGTTTGGCGCAGACTGCAACTAATGAAAAACTGTTTTTT. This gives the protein CASSLAQTATNEKLFF. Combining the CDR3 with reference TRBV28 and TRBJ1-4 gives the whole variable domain DVKVTQSSRYLVKRTGEKVFLECVQDMDHENMFWYRQDPGLGLRLIYFSYDVKMKEKGDIPEGYSVSREKKERFSLILESASTNQTSMYLCASSLAQTATNEKLFFGSGTQLSVL.

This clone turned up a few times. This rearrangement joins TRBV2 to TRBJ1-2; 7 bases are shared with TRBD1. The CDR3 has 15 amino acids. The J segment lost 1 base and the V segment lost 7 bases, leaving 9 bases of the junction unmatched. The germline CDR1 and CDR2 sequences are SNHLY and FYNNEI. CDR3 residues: CASKVGTVNNYGYTF. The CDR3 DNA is TGTGCCAGCAAAGTCGGGACAGTAAATAACTATGGCTACACCTTC.

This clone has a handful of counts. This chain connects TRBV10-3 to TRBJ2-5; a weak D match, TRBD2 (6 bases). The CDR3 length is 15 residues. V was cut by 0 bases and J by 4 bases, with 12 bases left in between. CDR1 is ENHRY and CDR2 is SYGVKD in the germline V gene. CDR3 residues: CAISESLAGRETQYF. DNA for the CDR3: TGTGCCATCAGTGAGTCACTAGCCGGTCGAGAGACCCAGTACTTC.

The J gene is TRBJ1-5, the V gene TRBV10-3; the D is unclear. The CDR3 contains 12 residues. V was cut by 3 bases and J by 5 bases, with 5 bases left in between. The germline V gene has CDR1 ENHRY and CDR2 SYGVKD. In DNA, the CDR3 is TGTGCCATCAGTGATGGAGATCAGCCCCAGCATTTT. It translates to CAISDGDQPQHF.

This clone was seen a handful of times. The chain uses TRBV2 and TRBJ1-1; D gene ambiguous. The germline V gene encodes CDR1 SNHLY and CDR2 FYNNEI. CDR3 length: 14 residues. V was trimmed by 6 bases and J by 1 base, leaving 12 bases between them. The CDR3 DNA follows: TGTGCCAGCAGCGAAATTATTAGGAACACTGAAGCTTTCTTT. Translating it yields CASSEIIRNTEAFF.

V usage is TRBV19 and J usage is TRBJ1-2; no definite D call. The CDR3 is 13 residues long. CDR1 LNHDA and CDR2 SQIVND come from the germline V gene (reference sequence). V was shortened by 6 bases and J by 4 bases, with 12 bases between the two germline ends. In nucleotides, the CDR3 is TGTGCCAGTAGCGGAAGCGGGAGCTATGGCTACACCTTC. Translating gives CASSGSGSYGYTF.

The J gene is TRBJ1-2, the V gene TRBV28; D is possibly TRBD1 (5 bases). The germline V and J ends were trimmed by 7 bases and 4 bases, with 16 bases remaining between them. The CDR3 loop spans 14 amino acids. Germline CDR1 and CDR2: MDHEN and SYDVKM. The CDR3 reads CASTQSGTPYGYTF. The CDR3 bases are TGTGCCAGCACCCAGAGCGGGACCCCCTATGGCTACACCTTC.

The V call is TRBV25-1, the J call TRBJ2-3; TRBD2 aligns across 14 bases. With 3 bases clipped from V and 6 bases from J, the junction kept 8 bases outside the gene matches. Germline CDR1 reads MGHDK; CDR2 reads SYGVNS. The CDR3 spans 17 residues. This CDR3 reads CASSDLPTSGRVDTQYF. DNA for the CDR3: TGTGCCAGCAGTGACCTCCCGACTAGCGGGAGGGTTGATACGCAGTATTTT.

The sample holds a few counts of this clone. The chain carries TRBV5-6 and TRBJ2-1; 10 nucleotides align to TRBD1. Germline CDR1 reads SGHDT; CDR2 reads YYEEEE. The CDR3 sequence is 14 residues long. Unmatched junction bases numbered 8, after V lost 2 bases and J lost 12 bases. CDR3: CASSFGDRGRGQFF. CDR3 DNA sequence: TGTGCCAGCAGCTTCGGGGACAGGGGCCGGGGGCAGTTCTTC.

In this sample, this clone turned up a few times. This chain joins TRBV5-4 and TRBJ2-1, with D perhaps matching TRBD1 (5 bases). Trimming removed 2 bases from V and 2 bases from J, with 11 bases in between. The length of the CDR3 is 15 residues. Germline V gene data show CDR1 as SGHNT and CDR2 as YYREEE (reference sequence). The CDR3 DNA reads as TGTGCCAGCAGCTTTGATAGGGGAACCTACAATGAGCAGTTCTTC. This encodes CASSFDRGTYNEQFF.

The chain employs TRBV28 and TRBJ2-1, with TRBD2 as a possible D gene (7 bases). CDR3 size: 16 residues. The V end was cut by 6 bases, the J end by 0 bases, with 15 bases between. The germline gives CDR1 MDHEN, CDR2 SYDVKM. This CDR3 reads CASRGGGWGSYNEQFF. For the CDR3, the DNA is TGTGCCAGCAGGGGAGGGGGATGGGGCTCCTACAATGAGCAGTTCTTC.

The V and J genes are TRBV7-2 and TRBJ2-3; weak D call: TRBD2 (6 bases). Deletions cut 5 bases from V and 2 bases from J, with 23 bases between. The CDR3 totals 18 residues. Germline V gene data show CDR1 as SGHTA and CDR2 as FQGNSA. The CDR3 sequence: CASSVPGLQGGSTDTQYF. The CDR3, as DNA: TGTGCCAGCAGCGTGCCGGGACTCCAGGGAGGATCCACAGATACGCAGTATTTT.